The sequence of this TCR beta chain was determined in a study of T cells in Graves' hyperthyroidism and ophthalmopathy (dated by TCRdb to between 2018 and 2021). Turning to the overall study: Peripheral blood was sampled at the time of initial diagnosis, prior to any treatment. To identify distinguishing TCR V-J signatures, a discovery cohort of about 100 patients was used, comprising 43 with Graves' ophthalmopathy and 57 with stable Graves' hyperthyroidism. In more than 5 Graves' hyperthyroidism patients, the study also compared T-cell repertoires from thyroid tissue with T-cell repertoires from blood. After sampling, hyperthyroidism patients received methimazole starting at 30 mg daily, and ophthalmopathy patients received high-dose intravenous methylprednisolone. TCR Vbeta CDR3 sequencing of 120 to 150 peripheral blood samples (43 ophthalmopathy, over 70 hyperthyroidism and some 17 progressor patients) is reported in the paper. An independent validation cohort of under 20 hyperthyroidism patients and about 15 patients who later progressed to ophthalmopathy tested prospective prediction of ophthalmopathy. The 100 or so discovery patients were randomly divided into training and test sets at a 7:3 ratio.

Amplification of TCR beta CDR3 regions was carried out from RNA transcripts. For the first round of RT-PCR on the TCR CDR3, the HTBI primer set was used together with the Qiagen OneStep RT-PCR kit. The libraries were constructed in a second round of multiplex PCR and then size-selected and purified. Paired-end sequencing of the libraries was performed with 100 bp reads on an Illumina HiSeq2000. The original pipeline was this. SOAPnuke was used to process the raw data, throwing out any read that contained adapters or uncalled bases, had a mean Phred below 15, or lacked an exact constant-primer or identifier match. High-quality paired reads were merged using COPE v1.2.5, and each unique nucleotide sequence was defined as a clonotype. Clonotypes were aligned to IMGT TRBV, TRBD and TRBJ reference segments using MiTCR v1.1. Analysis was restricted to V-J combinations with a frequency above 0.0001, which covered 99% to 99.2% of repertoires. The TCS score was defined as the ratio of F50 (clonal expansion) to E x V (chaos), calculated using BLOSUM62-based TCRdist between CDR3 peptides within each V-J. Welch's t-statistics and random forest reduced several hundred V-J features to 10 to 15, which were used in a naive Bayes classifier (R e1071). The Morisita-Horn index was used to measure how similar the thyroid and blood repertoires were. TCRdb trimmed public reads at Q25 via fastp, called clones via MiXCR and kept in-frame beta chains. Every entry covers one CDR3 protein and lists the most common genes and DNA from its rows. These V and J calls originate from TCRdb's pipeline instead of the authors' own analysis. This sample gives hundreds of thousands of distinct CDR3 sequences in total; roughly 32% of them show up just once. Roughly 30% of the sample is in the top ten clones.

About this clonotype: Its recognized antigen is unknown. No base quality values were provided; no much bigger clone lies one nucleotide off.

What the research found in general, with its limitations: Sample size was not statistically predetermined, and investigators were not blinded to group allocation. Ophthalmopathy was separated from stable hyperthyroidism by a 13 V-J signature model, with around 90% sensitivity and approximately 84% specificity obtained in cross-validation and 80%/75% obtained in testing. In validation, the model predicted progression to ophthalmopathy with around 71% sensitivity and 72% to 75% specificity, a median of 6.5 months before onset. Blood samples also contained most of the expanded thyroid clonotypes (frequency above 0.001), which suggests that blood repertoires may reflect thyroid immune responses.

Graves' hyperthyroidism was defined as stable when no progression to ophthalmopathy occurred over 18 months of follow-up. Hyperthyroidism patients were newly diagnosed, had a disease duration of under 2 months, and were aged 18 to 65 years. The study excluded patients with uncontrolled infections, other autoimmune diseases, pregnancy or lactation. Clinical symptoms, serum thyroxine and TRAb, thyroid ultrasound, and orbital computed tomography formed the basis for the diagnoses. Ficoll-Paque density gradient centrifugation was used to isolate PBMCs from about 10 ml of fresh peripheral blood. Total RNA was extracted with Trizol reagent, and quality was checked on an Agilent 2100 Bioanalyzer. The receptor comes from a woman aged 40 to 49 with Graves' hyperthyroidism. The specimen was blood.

The nucleotide sequence reads TGTGCCAGCATCTGGACTAGCGGCCCAGATACGCAGTATTTT. This sequence encodes CASIWTSGPDTQYF. The rearranged segments are TRBV7-2 and TRBJ2-3, with TRBD2 matching 10 junction bases. In the germline V gene, CDR1 corresponds to SGHTA and CDR2 to FQGNSA. The CDR3 has 14 amino acids, counting the end cysteine and phenylalanine. Only CDR3 DNA is held: 42 bases, read in frame from base 1. The V end gives up 7 bases and the J end 4 bases, leaving 5 bases in the junction not matched to a gene. With the portions outside the CDR3 filled from the reference TRBV7-2 and TRBJ2-3 genes, the complete variable region becomes GAGVSQSPSNKVTEKGKDVELRCDPISGHTALYWYRQSLGQGLEFLIYFQGNSAPDKSGLPSDRFSAERTGGSVSTLTIQRTQQEDSAVYLCASIWTSGPDTQYFGPGTRLTVL.